These 11 T cell receptor beta chains originate from one sample sequenced in a study of blood T cell repertoires in COVID-19. The method was immunoSEQ multiplex PCR; TCRdb's version includes in-frame clones alone and lacks a portion of them. The sample has about 90,000 clones, 75% to 90% seen once. The sequenced sample consisted of peripheral blood. The source is a man older than 75 with active or convalescent COVID-19.

The genes are TRBV2 and TRBJ2-7; 12 nucleotides match TRBD2. CDR1 SNHLY and CDR2 FYNNEI come from the germline V gene. The V and J ends lost 6 bases and 6 bases, in that order; junction bases with no gene match: 6. CDR3 length: 14 residues. CDR3 in amino acids: CASRILAGGVEQYF. The CDR3 nucleotides read TGTGCCAGCAGGATACTAGCGGGAGGCGTCGAGCAGTACTTC. The full variable domain, in which reference TRBV2 and TRBJ2-7 provide the parts outside the CDR3, is EPEVTQTPSHQVTQMGQEVILRCVPISNHLYFYWYRQILGQKVEFLVSFYNNEISEKSEIFDDQFSVERPDGSNFTLKIRSTKLEDSAMYFCASRILAGGVEQYFGPGTRLTVT.

The rearrangement uses TRBV18 and TRBJ2-3; 7 bases are a match to TRBD1. The CDR3 runs to 15 residues. Germline CDR1 is KGHSH and CDR2 is LQKENI. The V and J ends lost 8 bases and 0 bases, in that order; junction bases with no gene match: 8. In DNA form, the CDR3 reads TGTGCCAGCGAAAAGGGGGCTTCTAGCACAGATACGCAGTATTTT. Encoded protein: CASEKGASSTDTQYF.

The chain carries TRBV11-2 and TRBJ1-3; the match to TRBD1 covers 7 bases. Germline V gives CDR1 SGHAT, CDR2 FQNNGV. After removal of 5 bases from V and 0 bases from J, the junction contained 10 bases not matched to a gene. The CDR3 consists of 17 residues. The CDR3 region is CASSIVPGQSSGNTIYF. The CDR3 bases are TGTGCCAGCAGCATCGTGCCGGGACAGAGCTCTGGAAACACCATATATTTT.

This chain connects TRBV18 to TRBJ1-3; possible D gene TRBD1, 6 bases. Per germline, CDR1 KGHSH and CDR2 LQKENI. The ends were cut back, 1 base at V and 0 bases at J, with 16 bases in the middle. The CDR3 is 18 residues long. CDR3 in amino acids: CASSPLPPGQSSGNTIYF. Here the CDR3 DNA reads TGTGCCAGCTCACCACTTCCTCCCGGACAGAGCTCTGGAAACACCATATATTTT.

The chain joins TRBV5-8 to TRBJ2-1, with 7 bases identical to TRBD1. The ends lost 5 bases at V and 0 bases at J; junction bases unmatched: 5. The CDR3 contains 15 residues. Germline V CDR1 and CDR2: SGHTS, YDEGEE. The CDR3 loop reads CASSQGDSSYNEQFF. CDR3 bases: TGTGCCAGCAGTCAGGGGGACAGCTCCTACAATGAGCAGTTCTTC.

This sequence joins TRBV7-9 and TRBJ2-3, with a tentative D call TRBD2 (6 bases). Germline CDR1 reads SEHNR; CDR2 reads FQNEAQ (reference sequence). V lost 6 bases to trimming and J lost 5 bases, with 15 bases between them. The CDR3 totals 14 residues. As DNA, the CDR3 is TGTGCCAGCAGAAACCCGGGAGAGGGAGATACGCAGTATTTT. This sequence encodes CASRNPGEGDTQYF.

The chain combines TRBV11-2 with TRBJ2-1, with a tentative D call TRBD2 (6 bases). The germline V and J ends were trimmed by 5 bases and 6 bases, with 14 bases remaining between them. CDR3 size: 14 residues. CDR1 is SGHAT and CDR2 is FQNNGV in the germline V gene. The CDR3 bases are TGTGCCAGCAGCGCCCGGGACTTAAGCAATGAGCAGTTCTTC. The encoded protein is CASSARDLSNEQFF.

The rearrangement uses TRBV2 and TRBJ2-1, with TRBD2 matching over 7 bases. Germline V gene lookup returns CDR1 SNHLY and CDR2 FYNNEI. The CDR3 runs 15 residues. V shed 6 bases, J shed 1 base, and the junction held 6 bases outside the gene matches. In nucleotides, the CDR3 is TGTGCCAGCAGAACAGTACTAGCGTCCTACAATGAGCAGTTCTTC. The encoded protein is CASRTVLASYNEQFF.

The gene calls are TRBV5-1 and TRBJ2-5, with 8 positions matching TRBD1. Looked up from germline, CDR1 is SGHRS and CDR2 is YFSETQ. The CDR3 has 15 residues. Trimming took 2 bases from V and 4 from J; bases not matched to a gene: 7. CDR3 in DNA: TGCGCCAGCAGCTTTCGACAGGGGTTGGGAGAGACCCAGTACTTC. This sequence encodes CASSFRQGLGETQYF.

The genes are TRBV9 and TRBJ2-7; 12 bases are a match to TRBD2. V dropped 0 bases and J dropped 4; count of bases not matched to a gene: 2. The CDR3 consists of 15 residues. Per the germline V gene, CDR1 is SGDLS and CDR2 is YYNGEE. The CDR3 spells CASSVGTSGTYEQYF. The CDR3 bases are TGTGCCAGCAGCGTAGGGACTAGCGGGACTTACGAGCAGTACTTC.

The rearrangement links TRBV6-5 to TRBJ1-5; D remains unclear. CDR3 length: 15 amino acids. Germline loops: CDR1 MNHEY, CDR2 SVGAGI. V shed 7 bases and J shed 0 bases, with 13 bases lying between them. CDR3 sequence: CASTPVGLSNQPQHF. The CDR3 nucleotides read TGTGCCAGCACCCCGGTCGGACTTAGCAATCAGCCCCAGCATTTT.